This TCR beta chain was sequenced during a study of monozygotic twins with cystic fibrosis. About the research overall: Libraries were built from approximately 3 micrograms of fragmented DNA using approximately 15 PCR cycles. Study-level findings and limits: No link emerged between shared CDR3 counts and age, concordance or severity.

The protocol was immunoSEQ multiplex PCR, while the TCRdb copy is restricted to in-frame clones and leaves out a portion. The table shows approximately 25,000 clones, with roughly 90% occurring only once. Comments on this clone: Its matching antigen is unknown.

The sample taken for sequencing was blood. The sequence was obtained from a girl aged 2 to 10 with cystic fibrosis.

The CDR3 is CASSLRQGVNSPLHF. CDR3 bases: TGTGCCAGCAGCTTACGTCAGGGTGTGAATTCACCCCTCCACTTT. The chain combines TRBV7-9 with TRBJ1-6; possible D gene TRBD1, 5 bases. This CDR3 contains 15 residues. The germline V gene encodes CDR1 SEHNR and CDR2 FQNEAQ (reference sequence). V was clipped by 2 bases and J by 7 bases, with 12 bases between them.